This record covers a single TCR beta chain. The sample comes from a study of blood T cell repertoires in COVID-19. Study information: The United States, Italy and Spain were the sources of the acute and convalescent COVID-19 samples. Sources were T cells, B-cell-depleted T cells, or PBMCs; the material itself was cDNA or gDNA.

The junction had 5 bases not matched to a gene; V was cut back by 0 bases and J by 7 bases. This CDR3 contains 15 residues. Germline V gives CDR1 SGHRS, CDR2 YFSETQ. While infection was still active, Seattle patients were enrolled and then followed longitudinally. As originally analysed: Nucleated cell counts were estimated from reference gene primer amplification. Using immunoSEQ multiplex PCR, the repertoire was profiled, and TCRdb retains in-frame clones only, with some absent. The V and J calls and the clone size are those of that table, but D and trimming were determined from the DNA. This table holds about 88,000 clones, less than 95% found once.

Sequencing was done on a sample of peripheral blood. This receptor was obtained from a man younger than 30 with COVID-19, enrolled during active disease. The J gene is TRBJ2-1, the V gene TRBV5-1; TRBD2 matches 9 bases. CDR3 bases: TGCGCCAGCAGCTTGGCTAGCGGGATTGAGAATGAGCAGTTCTTC. This codes for CASSLASGIENEQFF. Full variable domain (remainder filled in from reference TRBV5-1 and TRBJ2-1): KAGVTQTPRYLIKTRGQQVTLSCSPISGHRSVSWYQQTPGQGLQFLFEYFSETQRNKGNFPGRFSGRQFSNSRSEMNVSTLELGDSALYLCASSLASGIENEQFFGPGTRLTVL.